A selection of T cell receptor beta chains follows, all from one sample in a study of T cell responses to AZD1222 COVID-19 vaccine. Sequencing was performed with immunoSEQ multiplex PCR; in TCRdb, only in-frame clones are kept and a portion is missing. The sample records roughly 150,000 clones, roughly nine tenths being singletons. The sample here was peripheral blood, taken on day 0 of AZD1222 vaccination. Receptor source: an adult in good health. CDR3s include the opening cysteine and the closing phenylalanine or tryptophan. The D gene is left open where the match is weak.

V	D	J	CDR3	DNA
TRBV29-1	-	TRBJ1-2	CSVVGLDGYTF	TGCAGCGTTGTGGGTTTAGATGGCTACACCTTC
TRBV5-6	-	TRBJ1-1	CASSFRLGLTNTEAFF	TGTGCCAGCAGCTTTAGATTGGGGTTGACTAACACTGAAGCTTTCTTT
TRBV7-9	-	TRBJ1-6	CASADRGVNSPLHF	TGTGCCAGCGCGGACCGTGGGGTTAATTCACCCCTCCACTTT
TRBV27	-	TRBJ1-2	CASSLSHRVGDGYTF	TGTGCCAGCAGTTTATCCCACAGGGTCGGGGATGGCTACACCTTC
TRBV5-1	TRBD1	TRBJ1-4	CASSLVTGTGNEKLFF	TGCGCCAGCAGCTTGGTCACCGGGACAGGGAATGAAAAACTGTTTTTT
TRBV29-1	TRBD1	TRBJ1-1	CSGRGLVNTEAFF	TGCAGCGGAAGGGGGCTGGTGAACACTGAAGCTTTCTTT
TRBV2	TRBD1	TRBJ2-2	CASSEGDRGLNTGELFF	TGTGCCAGCAGTGAAGGGGACAGGGGGCTAAACACCGGGGAGCTGTTTTTT
TRBV24-1	TRBD2	TRBJ2-1	CATSGTSGSNEQFF	TGTGCCACCAGTGGGACTAGCGGGAGCAATGAGCAGTTCTTC
TRBV2	TRBD1	TRBJ2-6	CASSEDRPGANVLTF	TGTGCCAGCAGTGAGGACAGGCCTGGGGCCAACGTCCTGACTTTC
TRBV5-4	TRBD2	TRBJ2-1	CASSPGGLAGGNEQFF	TGTGCCAGCAGCCCCGGGGGACTAGCGGGGGGCAATGAGCAGTTCTTC
TRBV19	-	TRBJ1-5	CASSQGPERPQHF	TGTGCCAGTAGCCAGGGGCCAGAGAGGCCCCAGCATTTT
TRBV24-1	TRBD2	TRBJ2-1	CATSDLNGLAGGGEQFF	TGTGCCACCAGTGATTTGAATGGCCTAGCGGGAGGCGGTGAGCAGTTCTTC
TRBV29-1	TRBD2	TRBJ2-1	CSVVGSGSSYNEQFF	TGCAGCGTTGTTGGTAGCGGGTCATCCTACAATGAGCAGTTCTTC